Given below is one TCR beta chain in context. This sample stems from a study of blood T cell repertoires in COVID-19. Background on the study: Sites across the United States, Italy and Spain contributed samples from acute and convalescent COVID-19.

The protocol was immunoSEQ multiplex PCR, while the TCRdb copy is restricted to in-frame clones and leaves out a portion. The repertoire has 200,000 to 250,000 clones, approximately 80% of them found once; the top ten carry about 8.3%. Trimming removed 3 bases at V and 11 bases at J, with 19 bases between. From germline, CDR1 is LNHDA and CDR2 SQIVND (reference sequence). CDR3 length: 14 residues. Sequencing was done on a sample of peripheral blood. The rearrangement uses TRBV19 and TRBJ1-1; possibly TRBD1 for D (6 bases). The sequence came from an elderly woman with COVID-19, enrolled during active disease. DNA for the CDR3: TGTGCCAGTAGTATCGGCAGGGGTCCCCCCGAGGCTTTCTTT. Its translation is CASSIGRGPPEAFF.